These T cell receptor beta chains were read from a single sample in a study of shared clonotypes between healthy human individuals. This table comes from immunoSEQ multiplex PCR, and its TCRdb copy is limited to in-frame clones, with some not included. The sample yields about 2 million clones, over 85% seen once. Material for sequencing was naive CD8+ T cells sorted from blood. Every receptor here comes from a man aged 18 to 29 in good health. The CDR3 runs from the conserved cysteine through the conserved F or W. A D gene is named only where the DNA matches it firmly. Size is omitted from some rows. Given values are once, few, many or a class for expanded clones.

d_gene	v_gene	j_gene	abundance	CDR3aa	CDR3nt
TRBD2	TRBV27	TRBJ2-1	.	CASSSPGSGDYNEQFF	TGTGCCAGCAGTTCCCCCGGGAGCGGGGACTACAATGAGCAGTTCTTC
.	TRBV10-3	TRBJ1-5	.	CAISPTANSNQPQHF	TGTGCCATCAGTCCTACGGCGAATAGCAATCAGCCCCAGCATTTT
.	TRBV4-1	TRBJ2-7	.	CASSQVLGYEQYF	TGCGCCAGCAGCCAAGTCCTGGGGTACGAGCAGTACTTC
.	TRBV9	TRBJ2-7	.	CASSASPSVNYEQYF	TGTGCCAGCAGCGCCTCTCCTAGCGTTAACTACGAGCAGTACTTC
.	TRBV7-9	TRBJ1-5	.	CASSTEASSNQPQHF	TGTGCCAGCAGCACCGAAGCCTCAAGCAATCAGCCCCAGCATTTT
TRBD1	TRBV30	TRBJ2-2	.	CAWTGQAGGELFF	TGTGCCTGGACGGGACAGGCCGGCGGGGAGCTGTTTTTT
TRBD1	TRBV27	TRBJ2-1	.	CASSLWPRDRQFF	TGTGCCAGCAGTTTGTGGCCCCGGGACAGGCAGTTCTTC
.	TRBV27	TRBJ2-7	.	CASSLTVGDSYEQYF	TGTGCCAGCAGTTTGACTGTAGGGGACTCCTACGAGCAGTACTTC
TRBD1	TRBV30	TRBJ1-5	.	CAWSPPGGDNQPQHF	TGTGCCTGGAGTCCCCCAGGGGGAGACAATCAGCCCCAGCATTTT
TRBD2	TRBV4-1	TRBJ2-2	.	CASSPFSGGPGGELFF	TGCGCCAGCAGCCCCTTTAGCGGGGGGCCGGGCGGGGAGCTGTTTTTT
TRBD1	TRBV30	TRBJ2-2	.	CAWSAGQGNTGELFF	TGTGCCTGGAGTGCCGGACAGGGGAACACCGGGGAGCTGTTTTTT
.	TRBV7-8	TRBJ2-3	.	CASSLGHLLGVDTQYF	TGTGCCAGCAGCCTAGGACATTTGCTAGGAGTTGATACGCAGTATTTT
TRBD1	TRBV4-1	TRBJ2-7	.	CASSQAPPRDSYYEQYF	TGCGCCAGCAGCCAAGCCCCCCCCCGGGACAGTTACTACGAGCAGTACTTC
.	TRBV23-1	TRBJ1-5	.	CASSLEQGNQPQHF	TGCGCCAGCAGTCTAGAACAGGGTAATCAGCCCCAGCATTTT
.	TRBV11-2	TRBJ1-1	.	CASSLVAGLAEAFF	TGTGCCAGCAGCTTAGTTGCAGGGTTAGCTGAAGCTTTCTTT
.	TRBV7-9	TRBJ2-5	few	CASSEGEYETQYF	TGTGCCAGCAGTGAGGGGGAGTACGAGACCCAGTACTTC
.	TRBV6-5	TRBJ1-2	.	CASSYSTVPYGYTF	TGTGCCAGCAGTTACTCGACGGTTCCCTATGGCTACACCTTC
.	TRBV5-1	TRBJ1-2	.	CASSERKGEANYGYTF	TGCGCCAGCAGCGAAAGGAAGGGGGAAGCTAACTATGGCTACACCTTC
TRBD1	TRBV2	TRBJ1-4	.	CASSAGTVPTNEKLFF	TGTGCCAGCAGCGCCGGGACAGTCCCAACTAATGAAAAACTGTTTTTT
.	TRBV7-9	TRBJ1-1	.	CASNFDIPSTEAFF	TGTGCCAGCAACTTTGACATACCCAGCACTGAAGCTTTCTTT
TRBD2	TRBV4-3	TRBJ2-1	once	CASSQRTGRGSGTSNEQFF	TGCGCCAGCAGCCAACGTACGGGTCGGGGTAGCGGGACGTCCAATGAGCAGTTCTTC
.	TRBV29-1	TRBJ2-2	.	CSVEMENTGELFF	TGCAGCGTTGAAATGGAGAACACCGGGGAGCTGTTTTTT
.	TRBV27	TRBJ2-7	.	CASRQTGTIYEQYF	TGTGCCAGCAGACAGACTGGGACAATTTACGAGCAGTACTTC
TRBD1	TRBV9	TRBJ2-3	.	CASSYTGGGTDTQYF	TGTGCCAGCAGTTACACAGGGGGCGGCACAGATACGCAGTATTTT